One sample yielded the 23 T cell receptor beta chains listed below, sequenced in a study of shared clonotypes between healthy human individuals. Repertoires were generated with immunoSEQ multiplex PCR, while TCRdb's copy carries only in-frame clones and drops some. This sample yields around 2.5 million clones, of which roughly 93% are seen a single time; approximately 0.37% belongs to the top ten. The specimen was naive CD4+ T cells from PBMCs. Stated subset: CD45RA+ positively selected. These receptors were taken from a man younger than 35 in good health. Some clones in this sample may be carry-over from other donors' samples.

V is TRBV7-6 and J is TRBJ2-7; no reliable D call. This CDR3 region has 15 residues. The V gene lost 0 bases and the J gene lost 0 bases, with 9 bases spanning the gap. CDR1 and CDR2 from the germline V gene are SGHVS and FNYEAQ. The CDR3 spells CASSLAPQNSYEQYF. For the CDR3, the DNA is TGTGCCAGCAGCTTAGCCCCTCAGAACTCCTACGAGCAGTACTTC.

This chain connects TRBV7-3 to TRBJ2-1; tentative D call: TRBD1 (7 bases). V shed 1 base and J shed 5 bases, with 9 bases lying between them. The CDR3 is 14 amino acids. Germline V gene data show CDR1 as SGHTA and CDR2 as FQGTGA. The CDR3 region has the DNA TGTGCCAGCAGCTTAAGCAGGGGGGACAATGAGCAGTTCTTC. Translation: CASSLSRGDNEQFF.

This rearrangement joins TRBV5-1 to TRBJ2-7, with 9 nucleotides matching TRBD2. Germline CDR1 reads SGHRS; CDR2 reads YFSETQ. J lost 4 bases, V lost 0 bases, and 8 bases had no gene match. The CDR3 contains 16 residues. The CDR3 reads CASSLEGSGRGYEQYF. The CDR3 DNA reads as TGCGCCAGCAGCTTGGAAGGTAGCGGGAGAGGTTACGAGCAGTACTTC.

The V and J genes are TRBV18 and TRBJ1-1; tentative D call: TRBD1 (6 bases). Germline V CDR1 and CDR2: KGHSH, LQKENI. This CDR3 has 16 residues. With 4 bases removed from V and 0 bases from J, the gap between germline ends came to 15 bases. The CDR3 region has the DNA TGTGCCAGCTCACAACAGGGAAATGGCGTGAACACTGAAGCTTTCTTT. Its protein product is CASSQQGNGVNTEAFF.

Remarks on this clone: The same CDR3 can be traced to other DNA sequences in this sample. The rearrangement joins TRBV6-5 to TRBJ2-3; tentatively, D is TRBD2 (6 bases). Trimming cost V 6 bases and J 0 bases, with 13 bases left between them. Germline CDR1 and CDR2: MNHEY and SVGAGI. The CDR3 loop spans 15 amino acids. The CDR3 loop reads CASSRLGSSTDTQYF. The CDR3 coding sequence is TGTGCCAGCAGCCGACTAGGATCTAGCACAGATACGCAGTATTTT.

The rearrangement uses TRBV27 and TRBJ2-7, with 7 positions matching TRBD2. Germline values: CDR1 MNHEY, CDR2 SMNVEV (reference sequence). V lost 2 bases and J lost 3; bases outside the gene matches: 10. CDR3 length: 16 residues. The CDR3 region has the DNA TGTGCCAGCAGTTTACTCAGCGGGGCCAAGGACTACGAGCAGTACTTC. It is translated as CASSLLSGAKDYEQYF.

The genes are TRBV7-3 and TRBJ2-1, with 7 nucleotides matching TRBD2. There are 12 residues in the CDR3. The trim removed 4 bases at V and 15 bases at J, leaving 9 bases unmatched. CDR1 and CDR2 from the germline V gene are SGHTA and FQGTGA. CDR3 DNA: TGTGCCAGCAGCTCCTCGTGGGAGGGGCCGTTCTTC. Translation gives CASSSSWEGPFF.

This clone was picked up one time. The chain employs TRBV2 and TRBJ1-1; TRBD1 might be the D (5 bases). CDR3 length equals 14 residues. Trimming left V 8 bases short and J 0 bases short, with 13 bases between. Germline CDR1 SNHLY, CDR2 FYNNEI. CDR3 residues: CASQMTALNTEAFF. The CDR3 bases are TGTGCCAGCCAGATGACAGCTTTGAACACTGAAGCTTTCTTT.

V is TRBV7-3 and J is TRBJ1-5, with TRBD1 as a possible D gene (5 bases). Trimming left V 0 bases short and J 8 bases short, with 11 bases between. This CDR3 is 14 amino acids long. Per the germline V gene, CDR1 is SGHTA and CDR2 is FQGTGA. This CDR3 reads CASSLTGVPEPQHF. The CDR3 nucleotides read TGTGCCAGCAGCTTAACAGGGGTCCCAGAGCCCCAGCATTTT. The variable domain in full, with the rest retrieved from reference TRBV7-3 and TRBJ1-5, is GAGVSQTPSNKVTEKGKYVELRCDPISGHTALYWYRQSLGQGPEFLIYFQGTGAADDSGLPNDRFFAVRPEGSVSTLKIQRTERGDSAVYLCASSLTGVPEPQHFGDGTRLSIL.

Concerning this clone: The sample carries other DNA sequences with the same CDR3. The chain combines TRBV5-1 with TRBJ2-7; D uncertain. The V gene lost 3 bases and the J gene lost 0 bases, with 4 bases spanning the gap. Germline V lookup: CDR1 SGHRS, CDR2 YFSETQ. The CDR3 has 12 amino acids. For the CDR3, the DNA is TGCGCCAGCAGCTACAGCTCCTACGAGCAGTACTTC. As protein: CASSYSSYEQYF. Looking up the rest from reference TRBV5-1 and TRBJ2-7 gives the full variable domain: KAGVTQTPRYLIKTRGQQVTLSCSPISGHRSVSWYQQTPGQGLQFLFEYFSETQRNKGNFPGRFSGRQFSNSRSEMNVSTLELGDSALYLCASSYSSYEQYFGPGTRLTVT.

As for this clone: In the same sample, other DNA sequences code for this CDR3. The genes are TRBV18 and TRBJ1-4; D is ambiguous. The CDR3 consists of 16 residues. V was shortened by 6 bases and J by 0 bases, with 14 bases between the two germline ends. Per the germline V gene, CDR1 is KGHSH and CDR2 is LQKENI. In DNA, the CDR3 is TGTGCCAGCTCCTCGGGATCCCCGGCAACTAATGAAAAACTGTTTTTT. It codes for CASSSGSPATNEKLFF.

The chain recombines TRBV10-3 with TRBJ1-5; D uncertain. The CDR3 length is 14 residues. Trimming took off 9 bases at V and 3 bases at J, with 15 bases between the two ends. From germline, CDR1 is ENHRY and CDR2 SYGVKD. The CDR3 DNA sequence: TGTGCCATTAGAGATCAGGACCTCAATCAGCCCCAGCATTTT. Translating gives CAIRDQDLNQPQHF.

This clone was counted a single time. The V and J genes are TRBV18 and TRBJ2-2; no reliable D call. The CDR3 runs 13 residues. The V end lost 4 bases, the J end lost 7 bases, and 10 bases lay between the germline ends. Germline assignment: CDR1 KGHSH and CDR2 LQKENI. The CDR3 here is CASSQTENGELFF. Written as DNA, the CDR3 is TGTGCCAGCTCACAAACAGAGAACGGGGAGCTGTTTTTT. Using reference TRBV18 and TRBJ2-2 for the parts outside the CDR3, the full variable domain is NAGVMQNPRHLVRRRGQEARLRCSPMKGHSHVYWYRQLPEEGLKFMVYLQKENIIDESGMPKERFSAEFPKEGPSILRIQQVVRGDSAAYFCASSQTENGELFFGEGSRLTVL.

Here the CDR3 DNA reads TGTGCCAGCAGCATAACCATGGGTATTTTTAATGAGCAGTTCTTC. Its protein product is CASSITMGIFNEQFF. The chain couples TRBV7-9 to TRBJ2-1; unclear D gene. Trimming left V 5 bases short and J 7 bases short, with 18 bases between. The germline CDR1 and CDR2 sequences are SEHNR and FQNEAQ (reference sequence). This CDR3 has 15 residues.

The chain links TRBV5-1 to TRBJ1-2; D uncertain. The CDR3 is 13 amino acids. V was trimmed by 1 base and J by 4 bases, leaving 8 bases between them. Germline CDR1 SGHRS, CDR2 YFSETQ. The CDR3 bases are TGCGCCAGCAGCTTGCCCGGGTCCTATGGCTACACCTTC. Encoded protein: CASSLPGSYGYTF.

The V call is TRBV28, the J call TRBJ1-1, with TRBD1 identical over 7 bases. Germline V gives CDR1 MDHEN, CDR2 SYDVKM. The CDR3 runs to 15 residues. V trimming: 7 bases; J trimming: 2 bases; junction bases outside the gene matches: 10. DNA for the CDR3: TGTGCCAGCACCTCCCCACAGGGGCCTAACACTGAAGCTTTCTTT. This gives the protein CASTSPQGPNTEAFF.

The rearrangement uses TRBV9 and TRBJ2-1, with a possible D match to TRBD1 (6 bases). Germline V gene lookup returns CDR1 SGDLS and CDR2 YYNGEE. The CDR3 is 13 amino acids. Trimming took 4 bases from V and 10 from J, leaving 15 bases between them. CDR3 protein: CASSTTGSGEQFF. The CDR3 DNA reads TGTGCCAGCAGCACGACAGGTTCAGGAGAGCAGTTCTTC.

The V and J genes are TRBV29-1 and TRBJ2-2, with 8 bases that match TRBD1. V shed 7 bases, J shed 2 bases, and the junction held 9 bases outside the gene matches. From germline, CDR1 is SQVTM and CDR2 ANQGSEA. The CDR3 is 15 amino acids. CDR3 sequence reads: CSGGQGGPNTGELFF. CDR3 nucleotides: TGCAGCGGTGGACAGGGAGGTCCTAACACCGGGGAGCTGTTTTTT.

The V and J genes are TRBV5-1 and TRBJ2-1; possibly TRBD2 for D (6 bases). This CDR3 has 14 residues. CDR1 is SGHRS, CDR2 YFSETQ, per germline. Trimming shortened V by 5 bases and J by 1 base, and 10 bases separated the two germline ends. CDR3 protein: CASRMAGSYNEQFF. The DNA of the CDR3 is TGCGCCAGCAGGATGGCGGGGTCCTACAATGAGCAGTTCTTC.

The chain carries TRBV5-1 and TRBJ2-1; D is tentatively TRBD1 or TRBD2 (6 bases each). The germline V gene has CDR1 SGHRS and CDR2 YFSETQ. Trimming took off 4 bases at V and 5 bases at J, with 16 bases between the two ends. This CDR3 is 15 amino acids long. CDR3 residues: CASSGAGGPDNEQFF. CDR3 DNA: TGCGCCAGCAGCGGGGCCGGGGGCCCTGACAATGAGCAGTTCTTC.

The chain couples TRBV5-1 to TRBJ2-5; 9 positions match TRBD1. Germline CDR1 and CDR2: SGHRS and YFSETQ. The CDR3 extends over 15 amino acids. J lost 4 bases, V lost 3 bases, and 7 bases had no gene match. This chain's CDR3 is CASSWAGTGIETQYF. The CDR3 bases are TGCGCCAGCAGCTGGGCCGGGACAGGGATAGAGACCCAGTACTTC. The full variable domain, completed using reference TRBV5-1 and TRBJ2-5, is KAGVTQTPRYLIKTRGQQVTLSCSPISGHRSVSWYQQTPGQGLQFLFEYFSETQRNKGNFPGRFSGRQFSNSRSEMNVSTLELGDSALYLCASSWAGTGIETQYFGPGTRLLVL.

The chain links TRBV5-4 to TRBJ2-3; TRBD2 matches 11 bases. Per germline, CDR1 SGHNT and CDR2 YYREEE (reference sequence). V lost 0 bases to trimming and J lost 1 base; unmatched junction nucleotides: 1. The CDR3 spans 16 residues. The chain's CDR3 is CASSLEGLAGTDTQYF. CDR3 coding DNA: TGTGCCAGCAGCTTGGAGGGACTAGCGGGCACAGATACGCAGTATTTT.

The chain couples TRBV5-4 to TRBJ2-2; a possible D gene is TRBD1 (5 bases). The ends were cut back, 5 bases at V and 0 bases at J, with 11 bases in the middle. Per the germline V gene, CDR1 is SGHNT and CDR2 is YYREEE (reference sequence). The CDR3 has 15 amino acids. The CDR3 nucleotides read TGTGCCAGCAGACTTGACAGCGCGAACACCGGGGAGCTGTTTTTT. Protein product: CASRLDSANTGELFF.